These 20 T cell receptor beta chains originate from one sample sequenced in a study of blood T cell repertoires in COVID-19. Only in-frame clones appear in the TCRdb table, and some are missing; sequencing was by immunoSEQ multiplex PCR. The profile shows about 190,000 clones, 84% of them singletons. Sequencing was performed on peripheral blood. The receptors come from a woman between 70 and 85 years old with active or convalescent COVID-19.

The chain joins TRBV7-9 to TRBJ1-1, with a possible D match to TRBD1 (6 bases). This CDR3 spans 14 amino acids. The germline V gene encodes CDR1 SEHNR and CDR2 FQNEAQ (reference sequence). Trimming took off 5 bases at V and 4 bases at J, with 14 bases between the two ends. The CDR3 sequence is CASSRAGVGTEAFF. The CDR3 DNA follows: TGTGCCAGCAGCCGCGCAGGGGTGGGCACTGAAGCTTTCTTT.

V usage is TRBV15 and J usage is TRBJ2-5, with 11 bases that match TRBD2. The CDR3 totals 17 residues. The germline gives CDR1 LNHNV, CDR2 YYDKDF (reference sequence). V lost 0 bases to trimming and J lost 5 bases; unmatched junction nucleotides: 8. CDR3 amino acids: CATSREVAGGPGETQYF. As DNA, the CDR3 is TGTGCCACCAGCAGAGAAGTAGCGGGAGGGCCAGGGGAGACCCAGTACTTC.

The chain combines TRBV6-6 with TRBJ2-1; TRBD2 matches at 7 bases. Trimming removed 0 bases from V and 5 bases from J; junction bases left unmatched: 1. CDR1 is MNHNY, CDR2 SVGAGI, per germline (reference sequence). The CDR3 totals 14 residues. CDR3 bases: TGTGCCAGCAGTTACTCGGGAGGGGACAATGAGCAGTTCTTC. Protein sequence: CASSYSGGDNEQFF.

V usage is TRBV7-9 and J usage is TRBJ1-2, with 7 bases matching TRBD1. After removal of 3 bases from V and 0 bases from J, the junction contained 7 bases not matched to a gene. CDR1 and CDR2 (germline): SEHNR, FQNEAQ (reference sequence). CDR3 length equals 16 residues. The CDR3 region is CASSFQAGTANYGYTF. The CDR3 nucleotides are TGTGCCAGCAGCTTCCAAGCCGGGACAGCTAACTATGGCTACACCTTC.

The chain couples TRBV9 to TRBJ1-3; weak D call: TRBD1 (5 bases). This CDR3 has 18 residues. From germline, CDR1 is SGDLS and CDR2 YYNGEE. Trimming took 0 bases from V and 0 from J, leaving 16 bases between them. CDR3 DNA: TGTGCCAGCAGCGTAGGGGATCGGTGGGACTACTCTGGAAACACCATATATTTT. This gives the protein CASSVGDRWDYSGNTIYF. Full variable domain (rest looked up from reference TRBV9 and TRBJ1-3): DSGVTQTPKHLITATGQRVTLRCSPRSGDLSVYWYQQSLDQGLQFLIQYYNGEERAKGNILERFSAQQFPDLHSELNLSSLELGDSALYFCASSVGDRWDYSGNTIYFGEGSWLTVV.

The CDR3 sequence: CATSDPSGVKQYF. The CDR3 bases are TGTGCCACCAGTGACCCCTCAGGGGTGAAGCAGTATTTT. The rearrangement joins TRBV24-1 to TRBJ2-3; possibly TRBD1 for D (6 bases). Germline V gene lookup returns CDR1 KGHDR and CDR2 SFDVKD. The CDR3 is made up of 13 amino acids. V lost 4 bases and J lost 11, with 15 bases in between.

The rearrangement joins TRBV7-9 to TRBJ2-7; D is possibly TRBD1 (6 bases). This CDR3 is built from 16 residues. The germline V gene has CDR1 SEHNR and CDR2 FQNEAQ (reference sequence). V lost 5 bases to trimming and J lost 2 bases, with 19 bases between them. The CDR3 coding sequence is TGTGCCAGCAGCCCCGGGACACCCCTAGGAGCCTACGAGCAGTACTTC. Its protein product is CASSPGTPLGAYEQYF.

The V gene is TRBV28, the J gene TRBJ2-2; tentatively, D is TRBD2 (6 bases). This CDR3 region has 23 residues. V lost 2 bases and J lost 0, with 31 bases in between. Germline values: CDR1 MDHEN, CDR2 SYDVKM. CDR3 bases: TGTGCCAGCAGTTTAGACTTTTTATTTTCGGGACTCAGGCGGGCCACGAACACCGGGGAGCTGTTTTTT. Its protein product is CASSLDFLFSGLRRATNTGELFF.

Here the CDR3 DNA reads TGTGCCAGCAGGTACGACAGGGGCGACGAGCAGTACTTC. It is translated as CASRYDRGDEQYF. This chain joins TRBV21-1 and TRBJ2-7; the table gives TRBD1 as D, unverified against the DNA. TRBV21-1 is described as a pseudogene. The CDR3 sequence is 13 residues long.

DNA for the CDR3: TGTGCCAGCAGACCCACTGGACAGGCCAATCAGCCCCAGCATTTT. Translating gives CASRPTGQANQPQHF. The chain employs TRBV6-5 and TRBJ1-5; 7 bases match TRBD1. The CDR3 runs to 15 residues. Germline-derived CDR1 and CDR2 are MNHEY and SVGAGI. With V trimmed by 6 bases and J by 3 bases, 8 bases remained unmatched.

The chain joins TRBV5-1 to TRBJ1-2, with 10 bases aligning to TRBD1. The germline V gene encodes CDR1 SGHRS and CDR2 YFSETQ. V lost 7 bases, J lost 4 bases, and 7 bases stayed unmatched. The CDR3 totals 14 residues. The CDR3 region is CASAETGGIYGYTF. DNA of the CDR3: TGCGCCAGCGCGGAGACAGGGGGCATCTATGGCTACACCTTC.

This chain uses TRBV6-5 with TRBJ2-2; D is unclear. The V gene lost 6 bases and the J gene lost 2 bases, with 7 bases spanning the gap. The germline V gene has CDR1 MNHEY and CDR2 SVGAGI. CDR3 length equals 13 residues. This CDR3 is CASRQVNTGELFF. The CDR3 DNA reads TGTGCCAGCAGGCAGGTTAACACCGGGGAGCTGTTTTTT.

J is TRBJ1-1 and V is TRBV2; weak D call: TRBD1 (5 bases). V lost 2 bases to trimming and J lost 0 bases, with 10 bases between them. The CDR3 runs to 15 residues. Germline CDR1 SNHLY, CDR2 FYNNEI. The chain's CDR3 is CASSERGGLNTEAFF. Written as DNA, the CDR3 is TGTGCCAGCAGTGAACGCGGGGGATTGAACACTGAAGCTTTCTTT.

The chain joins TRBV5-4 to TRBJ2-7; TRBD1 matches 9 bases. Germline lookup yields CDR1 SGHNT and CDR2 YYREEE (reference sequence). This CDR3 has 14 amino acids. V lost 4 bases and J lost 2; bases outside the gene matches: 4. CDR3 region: CASSARDRAYEQYF. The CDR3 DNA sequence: TGTGCCAGCAGCGCCCGGGACAGGGCCTACGAGCAGTACTTC.

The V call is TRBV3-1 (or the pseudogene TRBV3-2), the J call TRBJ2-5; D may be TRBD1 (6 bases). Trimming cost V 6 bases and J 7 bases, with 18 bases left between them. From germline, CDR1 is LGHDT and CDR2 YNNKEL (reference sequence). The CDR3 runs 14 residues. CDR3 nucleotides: TGTGCCAGCAGGGGACATGGACTGGGGTGGACCCAGTACTTC. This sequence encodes CASRGHGLGWTQYF.

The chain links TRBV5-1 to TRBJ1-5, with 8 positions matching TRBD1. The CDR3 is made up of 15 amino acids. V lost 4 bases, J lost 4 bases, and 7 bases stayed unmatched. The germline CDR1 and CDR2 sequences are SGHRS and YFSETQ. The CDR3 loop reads CASSQGTGGNQPQHF. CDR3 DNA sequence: TGCGCCAGCAGCCAGGGGACAGGCGGGAATCAGCCCCAGCATTTT.

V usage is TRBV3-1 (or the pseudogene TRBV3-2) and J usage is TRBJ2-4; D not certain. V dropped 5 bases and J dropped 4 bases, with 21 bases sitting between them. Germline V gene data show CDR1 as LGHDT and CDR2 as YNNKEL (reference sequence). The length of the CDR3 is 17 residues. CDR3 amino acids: CASSMATPLQRKNIQYF. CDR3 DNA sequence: TGTGCCAGCAGCATGGCGACTCCCTTGCAAAGAAAAAACATTCAGTACTTC.

CDR3 nucleotide sequence: TGTGCCATCCAATCCCAGGGCCTCAGTGGAAACACCATATATTTT. As protein: CAIQSQGLSGNTIYF. The chain employs TRBV10-3 and TRBJ1-3, with D possibly TRBD1 on 5 matching bases. Germline assignment: CDR1 ENHRY and CDR2 SYGVKD. V dropped 8 bases and J dropped 3 bases, with 17 bases sitting between them. The CDR3 is made up of 15 amino acids.

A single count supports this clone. The CDR3 loop reads CASSYRPGGDIQYF. Here the CDR3 DNA reads TGTGCCAGCAGCTACCGACCTGGCGGGGACATTCAGTACTTC. This chain connects TRBV9 to TRBJ2-4; weak D call: TRBD2 (6 bases). The CDR3 is 14 amino acids. V was trimmed by 4 bases and J by 8 bases, leaving 16 bases between them. Germline CDR1 reads SGDLS; CDR2 reads YYNGEE.

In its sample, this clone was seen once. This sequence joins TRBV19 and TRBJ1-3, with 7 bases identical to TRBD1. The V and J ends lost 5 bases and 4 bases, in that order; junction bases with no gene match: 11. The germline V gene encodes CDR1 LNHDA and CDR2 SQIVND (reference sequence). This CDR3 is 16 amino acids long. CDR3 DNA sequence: TGTGCCAGTAGTCCACGTACAGGGGATGCGGGAAACACCATATATTTT. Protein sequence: CASSPRTGDAGNTIYF.